Below are 17 T cell receptor beta chains sequenced from a single sample in a study of cytomegalovirus exposure and HLA in healthy donors. The PCR contained 60 Vbeta and 13 Jbeta primers. This table comes from immunoSEQ multiplex PCR, and its TCRdb copy is limited to in-frame clones, with some not included. Of under 200,000 clones listed, nearly 80% are singletons. The specimen was PBMCs. All receptors come from a woman in her twenties or thirties in good health and CMV-seropositive.

This chain uses TRBV11-2 with TRBJ2-3; D may be TRBD2 (5 bases). This CDR3 region has 16 residues. Looked up from germline, CDR1 is SGHAT and CDR2 is FQNNGV. V lost 2 bases and J lost 3, with 15 bases in between. CDR3 DNA: TGTGCCAGCAGCTTAATCGGCGGGTATGATACAGATACGCAGTATTTT. Residues: CASSLIGGYDTDTQYF. Combining the CDR3 with reference TRBV11-2 and TRBJ2-3 gives the whole variable domain EAGVAQSPRYKIIEKRQSVAFWCNPISGHATLYWYQQILGQGPKLLIQFQNNGVVDDSQLPKDRFSAERLKGVDSTLKIQPAKLEDSAVYLCASSLIGGYDTDTQYFGPGTRLTVL.

The chain couples TRBV10-1 to TRBJ2-1, with 14 bases lining up with TRBD2. V trimming: 8 bases; J trimming: 9 bases; junction bases outside the gene matches: 3. Per germline, CDR1 WNHNN and CDR2 SYGVQD (reference sequence). The CDR3 extends over 13 amino acids. The CDR3 DNA reads as TGCGCCAGCGGGACTAGCGGGGGTAGTGAGCAGTTCTTC. Encoded protein: CASGTSGGSEQFF.

The chain recombines TRBV2 with TRBJ1-4; 8 bases match TRBD1. This CDR3 is built from 21 residues. Germline values: CDR1 SNHLY, CDR2 FYNNEI. The V and J ends lost 8 bases and 3 bases, in that order; junction bases with no gene match: 26. The CDR3 DNA reads TGTGCCAGCTATGCCAAACAACCGGGACAGGTGACCGGGCGGTCTAATGAAAAACTGTTTTTT. Protein sequence: CASYAKQPGQVTGRSNEKLFF.

The CDR3 region has the DNA TGTGCCAGCAGTCCCTACTGGGAGGGCACAGATACGCAGTATTTT. Encoded protein: CASSPYWEGTDTQYF. The chain carries TRBV27 and TRBJ2-3; possible D gene TRBD2, 6 bases. The CDR3 length is 15 residues. With 5 bases removed from V and 1 base from J, the gap between germline ends came to 13 bases. Germline V lookup: CDR1 MNHEY, CDR2 SMNVEV (reference sequence).

This chain uses TRBV6-4 with TRBJ1-2; TRBD1 agrees at 7 bases. The length of the CDR3 is 13 residues. V was pared by 5 bases and J by 7 bases, with 7 bases of the junction left unmatched. Germline V gene lookup returns CDR1 MRHNA and CDR2 SNTAGT. CDR3 sequence reads: CASSTVQGSGYTF. The CDR3, as DNA: TGTGCCAGCAGTACAGTACAGGGGAGTGGCTACACCTTC.

The V call is TRBV28, the J call TRBJ1-1; 8 bases agree with TRBD1. The CDR3 contains 13 residues. CDR1 is MDHEN, CDR2 SYDVKM, per germline. Unmatched junction bases numbered 11, after V lost 5 bases and J lost 12 bases. This CDR3 reads CASSPETGATSFF. The CDR3 DNA reads TGTGCCAGCAGTCCGGAGACAGGGGCCACTTCTTTCTTT.

The gene calls are TRBV5-1 and TRBJ2-5, with 9 bases fitting TRBD2. With V trimmed by 0 bases and J by 3 bases, 3 bases remained unmatched. The CDR3 extends over 15 amino acids. Per the germline V gene, CDR1 is SGHRS and CDR2 is YFSETQ. DNA of the CDR3: TGCGCCAGCAGCTTGGTGACTAGCGGTAAAGAGACCCAGTACTTC. Its protein is CASSLVTSGKETQYF.

The CDR3 DNA is TGTGCCAGCAGCGCCGAGGGTGCTGGGGCCAACGTCCTGACTTTC. Translating it yields CASSAEGAGANVLTF. This chain links TRBV9 with TRBJ2-6; D is perhaps TRBD2 (5 bases). Germline V gene sequence: CDR1 SGDLS, CDR2 YYNGEE. The CDR3 spans 15 residues. V lost 3 bases and J lost 2, with 9 bases in between.

A remark on this clone: Other DNA sequences in the sample encode the same CDR3. V is TRBV5-1 and J is TRBJ1-1; 7 bases fit TRBD1. CDR3 length: 14 amino acids. Trimming removed 0 bases from V and 1 base from J; junction bases left unmatched: 0. CDR1 SGHRS and CDR2 YFSETQ come from the germline V gene. The CDR3 region has the DNA TGCGCCAGCAGCTTGGCAGGGGGGAACACTGAAGCTTTCTTT. Translating it yields CASSLAGGNTEAFF. Full variable domain (missing parts from reference TRBV5-1 and TRBJ1-1): KAGVTQTPRYLIKTRGQQVTLSCSPISGHRSVSWYQQTPGQGLQFLFEYFSETQRNKGNFPGRFSGRQFSNSRSEMNVSTLELGDSALYLCASSLAGGNTEAFFGQGTRLTVV.

The chain uses TRBV6-5 and TRBJ2-5, with D tentatively TRBD2 (5 bases). Per germline, CDR1 MNHEY and CDR2 SVGAGI. The length of the CDR3 is 15 residues. V lost 0 bases and J lost 1, with 9 bases in between. The chain's CDR3 is CASSYSGAVQETQYF. CDR3 DNA sequence: TGTGCCAGCAGTTACTCGGGAGCGGTCCAAGAGACCCAGTACTTC.

The chain recombines TRBV7-9 with TRBJ2-7; TRBD1 matches at 9 bases. The length of the CDR3 is 16 residues. V lost 1 base, J lost 3 bases, and 7 bases stayed unmatched. Germline values: CDR1 SEHNR, CDR2 FQNEAQ (reference sequence). DNA for the CDR3: TGTGCCAGCAGCTTAGATATGTGGGGACAGGGCTACGAGCAGTACTTC. Translated: CASSLDMWGQGYEQYF.

The V gene is TRBV2, the J gene TRBJ2-3, with a possible D match to TRBD1 (6 bases). With 9 bases removed from V and 4 bases from J, the gap between germline ends came to 23 bases. Germline values: CDR1 SNHLY, CDR2 FYNNEI. The CDR3 sequence is 16 residues long. The CDR3 loop is CASIHRDFRGSDTQYF. In nucleotides, the CDR3 is TGTGCCAGTATCCATCGTGACTTCAGGGGTTCAGATACGCAGTATTTT. Filled out from reference TRBV2 and TRBJ2-3, the complete variable domain reads EPEVTQTPSHQVTQMGQEVILRCVPISNHLYFYWYRQILGQKVEFLVSFYNNEISEKSEIFDDQFSVERPDGSNFTLKIRSTKLEDSAMYFCASIHRDFRGSDTQYFGPGTRLTVL.

V gene TRBV7-2 combines with J gene TRBJ2-7; the match to TRBD2 covers 12 bases. Germline values: CDR1 SGHTA, CDR2 FQGNSA. V shed 5 bases and J 5 bases; nucleotides not matched to a gene: 13. The CDR3 contains 17 residues. Here the CDR3 DNA reads TGTGCCAGCAGCCACCCGACTAGCGGGAGATTAGTCAACGAGCAGTACTTC. It yields the protein CASSHPTSGRLVNEQYF.

The chain links TRBV10-1 to TRBJ2-6; the D is unclear. CDR1 is WNHNN and CDR2 is SYGVQD in the germline V gene (reference sequence). Trimming removed 0 bases from V and 0 bases from J, with 6 bases in between. This CDR3 region has 16 residues. The CDR3: CASSESRFSGANVLTF. The CDR3, as DNA: TGCGCCAGCAGTGAGTCGAGATTCTCTGGGGCCAACGTCCTGACTTTC.

V usage is TRBV2 and J usage is TRBJ2-7; possibly TRBD2 for D (6 bases). Germline V lookup: CDR1 SNHLY, CDR2 FYNNEI. CDR3 size: 12 residues. CDR3 in DNA: TGTGTTTCTGGAGGGAACTCCTACGAGCAGTACTTC. Translating it yields CVSGGNSYEQYF.

In this sample, this clone turned up a few times. The rearrangement links TRBV5-6 to TRBJ2-7, with D possibly TRBD2 on 5 matching bases. The CDR3 has 17 amino acids. The germline V gene has CDR1 SGHDT and CDR2 YYEEEE. V was clipped by 3 bases and J by 2 bases, with 21 bases between them. The CDR3 DNA follows: TGTGCCAGCAGCTCGCCCCCCCCTTTCGGGAACCCCTACGAGCAGTACTTC. Its protein product is CASSSPPPFGNPYEQYF.

This clone has a single count. CDR3 sequence: CASSESLPGGPYYEQYF. The CDR3 coding sequence is TGTGCCAGCAGTGAATCCCTGCCGGGGGGGCCCTACTACGAGCAGTACTTC. V and J are TRBV25-1 and TRBJ2-7; 8 bases agree with TRBD2. J lost 3 bases, V lost 1 base, and 11 bases had no gene match. Per germline, CDR1 MGHDK and CDR2 SYGVNS. This CDR3 region has 17 residues.